One T cell receptor (beta chain) is described in this entry. Its specific antigen is unknown. It has no much larger one-base neighbor in the sample; base qualities were not kept. RNA was extracted using the RNeasy kit, and roughly 0.45 to 1 microgram was reverse transcribed with random hexamers. TCR beta CDR3 regions were amplified with the immunoSEQ multiplex PCR assay covering 54 Vbeta and 13 Jbeta segments. Bias from PCR amplification was corrected by using a synthetic template baseline for primer optimization and for computational correction. In the source study's methods: Reads were annotated to V, D and J genes according to IMGT and were analyzed with immunoSEQ Analyzer, with only productive sequences retained. Clonality was calculated as one minus the Shannon entropy normalized by log2 of the number of productive unique sequences. For each patient and control, public and private clones were evaluated within the 100 most prevalent clones. Clones were defined as Susac-specific if absent from the healthy and MS cohorts, from approximately 1,100 published viral clones and from other ImmuneACCESS disease sequences. Through fastp at Q25 and MiXCR, TCRdb rebuilt clones from the public reads, retaining in-frame beta chains. When rows share a CDR3 protein, they turn into one entry using the most common DNA and genes. The V and J calls and clone size come from TCRdb's table, not from the authors' own analysis. This sample lists a few hundred thousand distinct CDR3 sequences; 65% to 90% were detected once. Together, the top ten hold about 0.22% of the sample.

The data were obtained in a study of CD8 T cells in Susac syndrome (dated by TCRdb to between 2018 and 2021). Background for the entire study: The study used repertoire sequencing to test whether antigen drove CD8+ T cell activation and differentiation in Susac syndrome. The clonality of the CD8+ T cell repertoire was compared across 12 healthy donors, roughly 14 Susac syndrome patients and about 15 multiple sclerosis patients.

Peripheral blood CD8+ and CD4+ T cells from healthy donors, Susac syndrome patients and multiple sclerosis patients were profiled by high-throughput TCR beta sequencing. Multiple sclerosis controls were treatment-naive patients with stable or active relapsing-remitting disease fulfilling revised McDonald criteria. Bulk CD8+ and CD4+ T cells were purified by magnetic negative isolation, whereas CD8+ TEMRA cells were enriched by FACS. Blood was collected in EDTA tubes and processed within 24 hours, with PBMCs isolated through density gradient centrifugation. PBMCs intended for TCR sequencing were frozen in liquid nitrogen and were later thawed in a 37 degrees C water bath. The sorted or isolated CD4+, CD8+ and CD8+ TEMRA cells reached a purity of at least 90%. Paper-wide results and their limitations: The study acknowledged that relatively few individuals were included in the TCR sequencing and HLA analysis.

This clonotype was sampled from a human donor with multiple sclerosis. Sequencing was done on a sample of CD8+ T cells from PBMCs.

The DNA reads TGTGCCTGGAGCGGGGACAGAATGGGAGCTTTCTTT. It specifies CAWSGDRMGAFF. The V and J segments used are TRBV30 and TRBJ1-1, with 7 central nucleotides matching TRBD1. Via the germline V gene (reference sequence), CDR1 is GTSNPN and CDR2 SVGIG. Taken from cysteine to phenylalanine, the CDR3 has 12 residues. Only the CDR3 DNA stays, 36 bases, in frame from base 1. From V the trimming removes 3 bases and from J it removes 10 bases, while the gene matches leave 8 bases of the junction unaccounted for.